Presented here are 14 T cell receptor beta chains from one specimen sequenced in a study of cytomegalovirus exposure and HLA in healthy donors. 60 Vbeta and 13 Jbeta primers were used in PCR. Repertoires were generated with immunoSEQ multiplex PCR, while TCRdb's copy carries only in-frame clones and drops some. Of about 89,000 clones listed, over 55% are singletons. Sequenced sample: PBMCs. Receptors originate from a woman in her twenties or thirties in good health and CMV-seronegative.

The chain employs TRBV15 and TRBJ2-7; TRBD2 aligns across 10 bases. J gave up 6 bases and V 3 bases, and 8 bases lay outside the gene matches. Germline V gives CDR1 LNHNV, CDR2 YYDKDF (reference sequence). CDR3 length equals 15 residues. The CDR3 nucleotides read TGTGCCACCAGCAGGGATCTAGCGGGGGTGGCCGAGCAGTACTTC. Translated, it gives CATSRDLAGVAEQYF. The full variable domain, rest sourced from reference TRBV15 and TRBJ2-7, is DAMVIQNPRYQVTQFGKPVTLSCSQTLNHNVMYWYQQKSSQAPKLLFHYYDKDFNNEADTPDNFQSRRPNTSFCFLDIRSPGLGDTAMYLCATSRDLAGVAEQYFGPGTRLTVT.

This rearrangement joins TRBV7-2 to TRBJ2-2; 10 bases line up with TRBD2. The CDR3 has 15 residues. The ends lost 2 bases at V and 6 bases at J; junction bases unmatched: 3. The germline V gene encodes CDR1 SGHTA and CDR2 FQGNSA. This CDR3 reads CASSLSGGAPGELFF. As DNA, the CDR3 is TGTGCCAGCAGCTTAAGCGGGGGGGCCCCCGGGGAGCTGTTTTTT.

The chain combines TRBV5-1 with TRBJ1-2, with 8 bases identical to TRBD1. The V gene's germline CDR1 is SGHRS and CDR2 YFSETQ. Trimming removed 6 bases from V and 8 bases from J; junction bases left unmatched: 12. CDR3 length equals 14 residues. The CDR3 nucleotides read TGCGCCAGCACCACGGACAGGGTACGCAGAGGCTACACCTTC. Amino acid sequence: CASTTDRVRRGYTF.

The CDR3 protein is CASSFWGREKLFF. The CDR3 nucleotides read TGTGCCAGCAGTTTCTGGGGGCGGGAAAAACTGTTTTTT. V usage is TRBV28 and J usage is TRBJ1-4; D possibly corresponds to TRBD1 (6 bases). The CDR3 sequence is 13 residues long. The germline V gene encodes CDR1 MDHEN and CDR2 SYDVKM. V lost 3 bases and J lost 8, with 10 bases in between.

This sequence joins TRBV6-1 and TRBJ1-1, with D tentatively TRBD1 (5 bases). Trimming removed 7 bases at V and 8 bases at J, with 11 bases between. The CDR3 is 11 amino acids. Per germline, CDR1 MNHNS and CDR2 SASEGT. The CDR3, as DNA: TGTGCCAGCACGGGGGGGATCGAAGCTTTCTTT. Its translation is CASTGGIEAFF.

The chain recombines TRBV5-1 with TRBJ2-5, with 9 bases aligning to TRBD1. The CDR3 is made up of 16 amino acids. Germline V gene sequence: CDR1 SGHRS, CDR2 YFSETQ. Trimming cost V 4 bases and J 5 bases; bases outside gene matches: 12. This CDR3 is CASSAGDREFEETQYF. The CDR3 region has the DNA TGCGCCAGCAGCGCAGGGGACAGGGAATTCGAGGAGACCCAGTACTTC.

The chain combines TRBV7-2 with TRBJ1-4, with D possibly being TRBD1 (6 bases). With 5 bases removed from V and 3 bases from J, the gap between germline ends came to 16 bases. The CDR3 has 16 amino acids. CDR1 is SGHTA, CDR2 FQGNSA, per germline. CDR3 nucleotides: TGTGCCAGCAGCAGTGCAGGGGAATTGGCTAATGAAAAACTGTTTTTT. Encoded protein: CASSSAGELANEKLFF. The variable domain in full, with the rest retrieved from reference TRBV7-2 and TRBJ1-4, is GAGVSQSPSNKVTEKGKDVELRCDPISGHTALYWYRQSLGQGLEFLIYFQGNSAPDKSGLPSDRFSAERTGGSVSTLTIQRTQQEDSAVYLCASSSAGELANEKLFFGSGTQLSVL.

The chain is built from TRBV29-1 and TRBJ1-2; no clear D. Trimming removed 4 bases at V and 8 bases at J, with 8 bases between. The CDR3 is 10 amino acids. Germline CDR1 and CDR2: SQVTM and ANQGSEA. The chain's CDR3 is CSVVNGGYTF. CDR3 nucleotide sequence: TGCAGCGTTGTGAACGGGGGCTACACCTTC.

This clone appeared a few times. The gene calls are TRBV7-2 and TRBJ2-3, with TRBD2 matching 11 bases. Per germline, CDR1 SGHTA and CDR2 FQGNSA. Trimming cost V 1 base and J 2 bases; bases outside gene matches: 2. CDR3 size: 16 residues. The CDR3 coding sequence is TGTGCCAGCAGCTTAGGACTAGCGGGGATCACAGATACGCAGTATTTT. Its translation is CASSLGLAGITDTQYF.

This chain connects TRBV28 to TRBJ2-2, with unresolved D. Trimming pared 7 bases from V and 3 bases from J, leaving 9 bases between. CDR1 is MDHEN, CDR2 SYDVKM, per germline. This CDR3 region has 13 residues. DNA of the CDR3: TGTGCCAGCAACCGGAGATACACCGGGGAGCTGTTTTTT. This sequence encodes CASNRRYTGELFF.

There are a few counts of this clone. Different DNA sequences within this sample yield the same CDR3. CDR3: CASSPRRGNQPQHF. Written as DNA, the CDR3 is TGTGCCAGCAGCCCTAGACGGGGTAATCAGCCCCAGCATTTT. This chain joins TRBV27 and TRBJ1-5; D unresolved. In germline, CDR1 is MNHEY, CDR2 SMNVEV (reference sequence). Trimming removed 6 bases from V and 4 bases from J, with 13 bases in between. The CDR3 sequence is 14 residues long.

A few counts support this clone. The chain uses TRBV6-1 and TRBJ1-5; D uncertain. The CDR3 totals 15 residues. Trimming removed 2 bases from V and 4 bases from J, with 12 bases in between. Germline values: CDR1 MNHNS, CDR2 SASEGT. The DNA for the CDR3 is TGTGCCAGCAGTGAAAACGGTCCCCCTAATCAGCCCCAGCATTTT. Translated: CASSENGPPNQPQHF.

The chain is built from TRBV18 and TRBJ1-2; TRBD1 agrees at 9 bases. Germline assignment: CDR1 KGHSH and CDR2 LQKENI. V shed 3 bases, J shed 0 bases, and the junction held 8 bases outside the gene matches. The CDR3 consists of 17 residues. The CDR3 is CASSPKGQGQANYGYTF. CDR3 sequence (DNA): TGTGCCAGCTCACCTAAGGGACAGGGTCAGGCTAACTATGGCTACACCTTC.

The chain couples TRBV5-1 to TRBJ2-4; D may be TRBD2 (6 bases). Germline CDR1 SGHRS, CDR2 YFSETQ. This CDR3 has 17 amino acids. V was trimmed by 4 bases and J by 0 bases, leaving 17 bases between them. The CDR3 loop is CASSLGGITLAKNIQYF. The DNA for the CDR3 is TGCGCCAGCAGCCTGGGAGGCATTACCTTAGCCAAAAACATTCAGTACTTC.